The rows below give T cell receptor beta chains drawn from one sample of a study of tumor-infiltrating lymphocytes in localized non-small cell lung cancer. The table came from immunoSEQ multiplex PCR; TCRdb's copy has only in-frame clones and leaves some out. Altogether 5,500 to 8,000 clones are present, about 65% being singletons, with the ten largest covering approximately 12%. The sequenced material came from lung tumor tissue. The receptors were gathered from a human donor with non-small cell lung cancer. The CDR3 runs from the conserved cysteine through the conserved F or W. The D gene is left open where the match is weak. Where a row states a size, it is once, few, many or the class of an expanded clone; other rows omit it.

j_call: TRBJ1-4
clone_size: NA
d_call: NA
cdr3_length: 15
v_call: TRBV7-9
cdr3_nt: TGTGCCAGCAGCCCCCCCCTGGGGGCTAATGAAAAACTGTTTTTT
cdr3_aa: CASSPPLGANEKLFF

j_call: TRBJ2-1
clone_size: NA
d_call: NA
cdr3_length: 14
v_call: TRBV18
cdr3_nt: TGTGCCAGCTCACCACGGTCAGGTTACAATGAGCAGTTCTTC
cdr3_aa: CASSPRSGYNEQFF

j_call: TRBJ2-7
clone_size: NA
d_call: TRBD1
cdr3_length: 17
v_call: TRBV11-1
cdr3_nt: TGTGCCAGCAGCTTAGCCTGGGACAGCCTCAGCTCCTACGAGCAGTACTTC
cdr3_aa: CASSLAWDSLSSYEQYF

j_call: TRBJ1-1
clone_size: NA
d_call: NA
cdr3_length: 14
v_call: TRBV12-5
cdr3_nt: TGTGCTAGTGGTGCCGGGACTTTGGTAACTGAAGCTTTCTTT
cdr3_aa: CASGAGTLVTEAFF

j_call: TRBJ1-1
clone_size: NA
d_call: NA
cdr3_length: 15
v_call: TRBV27
cdr3_nt: TGTGCCAGCAGCCGGGACATTACCCTGAACACTGAAGCTTTCTTT
cdr3_aa: CASSRDITLNTEAFF

j_call: TRBJ2-7
clone_size: NA
d_call: NA
cdr3_length: 13
v_call: TRBV9
cdr3_nt: TGTGCCAGCAGCCCTTCTTTGCAGGGTGAGCAGTACTTC
cdr3_aa: CASSPSLQGEQYF

j_call: TRBJ2-2
clone_size: NA
d_call: TRBD1
cdr3_length: 16
v_call: TRBV5-6
cdr3_nt: TGTGCCAGCAGCTATTACAGGGGGCTATTAACCGGGGAGCTGTTTTTT
cdr3_aa: CASSYYRGLLTGELFF

j_call: TRBJ2-7
clone_size: few
d_call: TRBD1
cdr3_length: 14
v_call: TRBV19
cdr3_nt: TGTGCCAGTAGTTGGCGGGACAGGGAAGCCGAGCAGTACTTC
cdr3_aa: CASSWRDREAEQYF

j_call: TRBJ1-2
clone_size: NA
d_call: NA
cdr3_length: 13
v_call: TRBV11-2
cdr3_nt: TGTGCCAGCAGCCCACAGGATTACTATGGCTACACCTTC
cdr3_aa: CASSPQDYYGYTF

j_call: TRBJ1-5
clone_size: once
d_call: NA
cdr3_length: 13
v_call: TRBV2
cdr3_nt: TGTGCCAGCAGTGCCAGGTTAATTCAGCCCCAGCATTTT
cdr3_aa: CASSARLIQPQHF

j_call: TRBJ2-4
clone_size: NA
d_call: NA
cdr3_length: 16
v_call: TRBV7-2
cdr3_nt: TGTGCCAGCAGCCCACCAGGGGAGGGAGCCAAAAACATTCAGTACTTC
cdr3_aa: CASSPPGEGAKNIQYF

j_call: TRBJ2-5
clone_size: NA
d_call: NA
cdr3_length: 15
v_call: TRBV4-2
cdr3_nt: TGTGCCAGCAGCCCCTCCCGGCAGGAGAAGGAGACCCAGTACTTC
cdr3_aa: CASSPSRQEKETQYF

j_call: TRBJ2-7
clone_size: NA
d_call: NA
cdr3_length: 13
v_call: TRBV27
cdr3_nt: TGTGCCAGCAGACGAACCGGTACCTACGAGCAGTACTTC
cdr3_aa: CASRRTGTYEQYF

j_call: TRBJ2-5
clone_size: NA
d_call: NA
cdr3_length: 15
v_call: TRBV10-1
cdr3_nt: TGCGCCAGCAAAAAGGAAGCGGACTTCCAAGAGACCCAGTACTTC
cdr3_aa: CASKKEADFQETQYF

j_call: TRBJ2-1
clone_size: few
d_call: NA
cdr3_length: 15
v_call: TRBV6-1
cdr3_nt: TGTGCCAGCAGTGAAAAGGACACCATCTACAATGAGCAGTTCTTC
cdr3_aa: CASSEKDTIYNEQFF

j_call: TRBJ1-1
clone_size: NA
d_call: NA
cdr3_length: 14
v_call: TRBV7-2
cdr3_nt: TGTGCCAGCAGCTTAGTATTTGGGGGACCTGAAGCTTTCTTT
cdr3_aa: CASSLVFGGPEAFF

j_call: TRBJ2-1
clone_size: NA
d_call: TRBD1
cdr3_length: 16
v_call: TRBV5-1
cdr3_nt: TGCGCCAGCAGCTCACCCGACAGGGGGCCCTACAATGAGCAGTTCTTC
cdr3_aa: CASSSPDRGPYNEQFF